This T cell receptor beta chain appears in the sequencing data of a study of blood T cell repertoires in COVID-19 (dated by TCRdb to 2018 to 2021). Study-level background: Samples covering the acute and convalescent phases of COVID-19 were provided by collaborators in the United States, Italy and Spain. Samples were obtained from the ongoing ImmuneRACE study (first 160 participants) and from roughly 1,300 subjects provided by 6 global collaborators. The material from the prospective study consisted of cDNA or gDNA derived from T cells, B-cell-depleted T cells, or PBMCs. A de-identified subject ID, COVID-19 status, age in years and sex were almost always included in the sample metadata. The repertoires were released in a freely available public database intended as a resource for research on the immune response to SARS-CoV-2. HLA class I and class II types, where available, came from metadata supplied by the sample provider rather than from assay-based typing. The dataset comprised deeply sampled blood TCRbeta repertoires from subjects exposed to, actively infected with, or recovered from COVID-19.

Each collaborating institution followed its own protocols to collect whole blood in K2EDTA tubes. For TCRbeta analysis, collaborator samples were shipped as frozen whole blood, as isolated PBMCs, or as DNA extracted from either sample type. Counted from cysteine to phenylalanine, this CDR3 has 10 amino acids. Only the CDR3 portion is preserved as DNA: 30 bases, with reading frame beginning at the first base. V lost 4 bases and J lost 3 bases; the stretch between them is 3 bases long. The germline V gene (reference sequence) gives CDR1 as DFQATT and CDR2 as SNEGSKA. What the study reported, not specific to this receptor: How much clinical and demographic metadata was included differed by source and by participant, and the metadata was provided uncurated.

As for this clone: The antigen it binds to is not known. There are no base qualities to consult, and no much larger clone falls within one base.

TCRbeta CDR3 regions were amplified from genomic DNA by means of the immunoSEQ Assay, a bias-controlled multiplex PCR. In the paper's pipeline: Within the assay, amplification of reference gene primers was used to estimate how many nucleated cells each sample contained. Sequence reads were collapsed and filtered to measure the absolute abundance of every unique TCRbeta CDR3 rearrangement. For each sample, productive Simpson clonality was calculated as the square root of Simpson's diversity index across productive rearrangements. What TCRdb holds here is the immuneACCESS table cut down to in-frame rearrangements. Part of the clones is not present; checked against another copy, under half of the missing clones reflect an unresolved V gene, and the others are unexplained. V and J calls plus clone size are reproduced from that table; the DNA served to infer D and trimming. The sample profile shows around 200,000 clones; approximately 82% of them were found once. Together, the top ten hold 8% to 10% of the sample.

The sequence derives from a woman aged 50 to 65 with acute or convalescent COVID-19. The source material was peripheral blood. Rearrangement joined TRBV20-1 to TRBJ2-5, with the D segment identity uncertain. The CDR3 protein sequence reads: CSAIKETQYF. The DNA sequence is given as TGCAGTGCTATAAAAGAGACCCAGTACTTC.